This T cell receptor (beta chain) derives from a study of T cells in localized non-small cell lung cancer. The protocol was immunoSEQ multiplex PCR, while the TCRdb copy is restricted to in-frame clones and leaves out a portion. The sample lists 20,000 to 30,000 clones; 75% to 90% were seen once. Findings and limits, study-wide: Appearing in adjacent lung were a median approximately 57 of the top 100 tumor clones. T cell clonality was highest in uninvolved adjacent lung, above tumor.

The trim removed 5 bases at V and 4 bases at J, leaving 9 bases unmatched. CDR3 length: 15 amino acids. Germline-derived CDR1 and CDR2 are PRHDT and FYEKMQ (reference sequence). With regard to this clone: The antigen remains undetermined.

The specimen was peripheral blood, collected before any cancer treatment. The sequence derives from a male donor at least 60 years old with stage II squamous cell lung carcinoma. This rearrangement joins TRBV13 to TRBJ1-2; the match to TRBD1 covers 8 bases. The CDR3 protein is CASSDSTGAGYGYTF. CDR3 DNA: TGTGCCAGCAGCGATTCGACAGGGGCCGGCTATGGCTACACCTTC.